This T cell receptor (beta chain) was captured by sequencing in a study of cytomegalovirus exposure and HLA in healthy donors. Study summary: The study's early data release held roughly 91 million unique TCRs from HLA-typed donors. Of fewer than 450 genotyped donors, about 81% clustered with self-reported Caucasian donors.

Turning to this clone: Its antigen is still unknown.

Amplification used 60 Vbeta primers and 13 Jbeta primers. Data came from immunoSEQ multiplex PCR; TCRdb stores just in-frame clones and leaves some out. Altogether under 130,000 clones are present, about 78% being singletons, with the ten largest covering 1% to 1.5%. Whole-study results and caveats: Sequencing artifact likely explains a cluster of highly shared sequence variants.

Donors were ostensibly healthy at sampling, although undocumented immune exposures were probable. Trimming took 5 bases from V and 3 from J; bases not matched to a gene: 16. Germline V gives CDR1 SGHVS, CDR2 FQNEAQ. The CDR3 extends over 20 amino acids. This clonotype was obtained from a man aged 30-40 years in good health and CMV-seronegative. The specimen sequenced was PBMCs. The chain recombines TRBV7-8 with TRBJ2-3; 14 nucleotides align to TRBD2. In DNA form, the CDR3 reads TGTGCCAGCAGCGCTTTACCGACTAGCGGGGGGGCCGGCGATACAGATACGCAGTATTTT. Translating it yields CASSALPTSGGAGDTDTQYF.